The rows below give T cell receptor beta chains drawn from one sample of a study of T cells in Graves' hyperthyroidism and ophthalmopathy. From the multiplex PCR reads, TCRdb called clonotypes with MiXCR, one entry per CDR3 protein. The profile shows about 400,000 distinct CDR3 sequences, about 16% of them singletons. Specimen: blood. The receptors here all came from a young woman with Graves' hyperthyroidism. Each CDR3 is given with its conserved first and last residue. A D gene is named only where the DNA matches it firmly. Rows give clone size only sometimes, using once, few, many, or a class for an expanded clone.

>TRBV5-4|TRBJ2-7|TRBD1|-
TGTGCCAGCAGTTCTCGGACAGGGGCATTCTACTACGAGCAGTACTTC
CASSSRTGAFYYEQYF
>TRBV5-1|TRBJ2-3|-|many
TGTGCCAGCAGCTTAGGGCAGGGCGGCACAGATACGCAGTATTTT
CASSLGQGGTDTQYF
>TRBV20-1|TRBJ2-1|TRBD2|many
TGCAGTGCTAACCCGAGGTGGCTAGCGGATTACGGTGAGCAGTTCTTC
CSANPRWLADYGEQFF
>TRBV6-1|TRBJ2-7|TRBD2|-
TGTGCCAGCAGTACGACTAGCGACCTCTACGAGCAGTACTTC
CASSTTSDLYEQYF
>TRBV5-5|TRBJ1-1|-|many
TGTGCCAGCAGCTTAGGGTGGAACACTGAAGCTTTCTTT
CASSLGWNTEAFF
>TRBV3-1|TRBJ1-6|-|few
TGTGCCAGCAGCCAAGATGGCCAGATCTATAATTCACCCCTCCACTTT
CASSQDGQIYNSPLHF
>TRBV2|TRBJ2-7|-|many
TGTGCCAGCAGTTGGACAGCGTCCTACGAGCAGTACTTC
CASSWTASYEQYF
>TRBV7-8|TRBJ2-7|-|-
TGTGCCAGCAGCCCTCAGTGCGAGCAGTACTTC
CASSPQCEQYF
>TRBV4-1|TRBJ1-4|TRBD1|-
TGCGCCAGCAGCCAAGGGGCTACAGGGGCAACTAATGAAAAACTGTTTTTT
CASSQGATGATNEKLFF
>TRBV7-9|TRBJ1-1|-|-
TGTGCCAGCAGCTTCCAGGGGAACGGTGTTGAAGCTTTCTTT
CASSFQGNGVEAFF
>TRBV12-3/TRBV12-4|TRBJ1-3|-|many
TGTGCCAGCAGTTTACGGGGTACCGGAAACACCATATATTTT
CASSLRGTGNTIYF
>TRBV11-2|TRBJ1-4|-|few
TGTGCCAGCAGCTTAAGTGAAAAACTGTTTTTT
CASSLSEKLFF
>TRBV6-5|TRBJ2-7|TRBD1|few
TGTGCCAGCAGTTACACTTCGGGACAGCCCGCCTACGAGCAGTACTTC
CASSYTSGQPAYEQYF
>TRBV12-3/TRBV12-4|TRBJ1-4|-|many
TGTGCCAGCAGCTCTTTAGAGGAAAAACTGTTTTTT
CASSSLEEKLFF
>TRBV20-1|TRBJ2-3|TRBD2|-
TGCAGTGCTAGAGATAAGGGGATTGCGGGAGGAGTCACAGATACGCAGTATTTT
CSARDKGIAGGVTDTQYF
>TRBV20-1|TRBJ1-5|-|-
TGCAGTGCTAGCCGGGGGGAGCAGCCCCAGCATTTT
CSASRGEQPQHF
>TRBV6-1|TRBJ2-3|TRBD1|many
TGTGCCAGCAGGTCGCAGGGGGCGTCCCCCACAGATACGCAGTATTTT
CASRSQGASPTDTQYF